This T cell receptor (beta chain) was captured in a study of patients and donors after allogeneic stem cell transplantation. This CDR3 has 14 residues. CDR1 and CDR2 (germline): SGHRS, YFSETQ. The trim removed 9 bases at V and 0 bases at J, leaving 8 bases unmatched. This clonotype turned up a few times. TCRdb analysed the RT-PCR reads with MiXCR anew, one entry per CDR3 protein. This table holds roughly 150,000 distinct CDR3 sequences, 24% found once. This clonotype was obtained from a human donor who was either an allogeneic HSCT recipient or a stem cell or donor lymphocyte infusion donor (not recorded which). It is not recorded whose cells these are; they may come from a transplant donor. Input material: blood, either unsorted or a sorted T cell fraction (not recorded which). The chain recombines TRBV5-1 with TRBJ1-2; TRBD1 matches at 7 bases. The CDR3 nucleotides read TGCGCCACCAATGGGACAGCAGCTAACTATGGCTACACCTTC. This codes for CATNGTAANYGYTF.